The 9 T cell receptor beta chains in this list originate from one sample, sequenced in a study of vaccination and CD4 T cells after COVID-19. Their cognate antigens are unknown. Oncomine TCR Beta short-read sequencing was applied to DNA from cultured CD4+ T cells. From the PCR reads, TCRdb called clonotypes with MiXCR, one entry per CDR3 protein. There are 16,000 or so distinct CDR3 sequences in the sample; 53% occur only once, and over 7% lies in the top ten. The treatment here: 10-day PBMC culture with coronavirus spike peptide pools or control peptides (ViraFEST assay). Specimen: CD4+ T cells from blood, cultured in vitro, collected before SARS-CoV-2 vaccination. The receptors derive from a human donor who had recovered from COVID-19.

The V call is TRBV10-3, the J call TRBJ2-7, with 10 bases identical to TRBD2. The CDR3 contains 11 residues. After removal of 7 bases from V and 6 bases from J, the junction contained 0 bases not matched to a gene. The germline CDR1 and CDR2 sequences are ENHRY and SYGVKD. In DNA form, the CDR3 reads TGTGCCATCACTAGCGGGAGCGAGCAGTACTTC. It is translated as CAITSGSEQYF.

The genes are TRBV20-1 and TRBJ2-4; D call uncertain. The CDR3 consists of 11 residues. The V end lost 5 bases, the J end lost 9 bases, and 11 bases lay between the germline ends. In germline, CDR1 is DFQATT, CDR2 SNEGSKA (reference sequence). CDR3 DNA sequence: TGCAGTGCTTCCTCTAGTCTCATTCAGTACTTC. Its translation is CSASSSLIQYF.

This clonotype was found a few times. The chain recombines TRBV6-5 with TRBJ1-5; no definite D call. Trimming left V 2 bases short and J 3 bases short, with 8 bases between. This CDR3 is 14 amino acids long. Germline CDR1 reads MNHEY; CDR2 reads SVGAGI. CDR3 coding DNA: TGTGCCAGCAGTTACGCGGTCCACAATCAGCCCCAGCATTTT. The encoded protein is CASSYAVHNQPQHF.

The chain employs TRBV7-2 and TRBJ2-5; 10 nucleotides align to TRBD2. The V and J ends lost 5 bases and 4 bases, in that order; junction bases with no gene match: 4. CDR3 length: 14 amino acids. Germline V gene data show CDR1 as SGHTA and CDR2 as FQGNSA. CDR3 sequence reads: CASSPRTSGETQYF. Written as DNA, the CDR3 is TGTGCCAGCAGCCCCCGGACTAGCGGAGAGACCCAGTACTTC.

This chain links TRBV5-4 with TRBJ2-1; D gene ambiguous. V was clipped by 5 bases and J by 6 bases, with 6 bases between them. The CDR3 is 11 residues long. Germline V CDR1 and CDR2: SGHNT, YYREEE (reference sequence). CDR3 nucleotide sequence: TGTGCCAGCAGGATGGGCAATGAGCAGTTCTTC. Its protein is CASRMGNEQFF.

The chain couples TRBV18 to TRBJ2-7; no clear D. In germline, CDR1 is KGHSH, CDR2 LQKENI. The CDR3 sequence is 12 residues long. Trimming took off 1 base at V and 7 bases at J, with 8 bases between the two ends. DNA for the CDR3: TGTGCCAGCTCACCACAGGGTGAGGAGCAGTACTTC. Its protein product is CASSPQGEEQYF.

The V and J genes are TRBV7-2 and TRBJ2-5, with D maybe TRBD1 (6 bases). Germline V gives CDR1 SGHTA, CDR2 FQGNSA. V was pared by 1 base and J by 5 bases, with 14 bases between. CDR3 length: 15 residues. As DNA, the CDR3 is TGTGCCAGCAGCTTAGTAAACAGGGTGGGGGAGACCCAGTACTTC. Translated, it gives CASSLVNRVGETQYF.

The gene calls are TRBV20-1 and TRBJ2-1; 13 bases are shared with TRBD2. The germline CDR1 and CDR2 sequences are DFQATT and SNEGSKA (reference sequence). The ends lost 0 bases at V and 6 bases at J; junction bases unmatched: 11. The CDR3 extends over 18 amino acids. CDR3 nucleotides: TGCAGTGCTAGAGATGGTCGGACTAGCGGGAGTGGAGGCAATGAGCAGTTCTTC. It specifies CSARDGRTSGSGGNEQFF.

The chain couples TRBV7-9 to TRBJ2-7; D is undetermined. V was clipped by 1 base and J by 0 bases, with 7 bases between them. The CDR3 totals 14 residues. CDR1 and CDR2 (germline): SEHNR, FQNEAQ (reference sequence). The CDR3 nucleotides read TGTGCCAGCAGCTTAGATGCAAGCTCCTACGAGCAGTACTTC. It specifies CASSLDASSYEQYF.